This T cell receptor (beta chain) was sequenced for a study of blood T cell repertoires in COVID-19. As for the study in general: The study drew acute and convalescent COVID-19 samples from the United States, Italy and Spain. Sources were T cells, B-cell-depleted T cells, or PBMCs; the material itself was cDNA or gDNA.

V was shortened by 3 bases and J by 4 bases, with 9 bases between the two germline ends. The germline V gene encodes CDR1 SGHTA and CDR2 FQGTGA. The CDR3 is 13 amino acids. How the authors handled the data: Cell counts per sample came from amplifying reference gene primers. Only in-frame clones appear in the TCRdb table, and some are missing; sequencing was by immunoSEQ multiplex PCR. V and J calls plus clone size are reproduced from that table; the DNA served to infer D and trimming. The sample consists of some 280,000 clones, around 81% of them appearing once. The material sequenced was peripheral blood. The receptor's source is a woman between 45 and 60 years old with active or convalescent COVID-19. This sequence joins TRBV7-3 and TRBJ1-1; D gene uncertain. The CDR3, as DNA: TGTGCCAGCAGCTTCCCTGGGAGCACTGAAGCTTTCTTT. This encodes CASSFPGSTEAFF.